This T cell receptor (beta chain) was captured by sequencing in a study of CD8 T cells in ankylosing spondylitis. Findings and caveats of the study: Past research had described some motif variants in reactive arthritis synovial fluid and blood. Disease-associated clonotypes exhibited CD8+ identity and were relatively infrequent in peripheral blood. For ankylosing spondylitis blood, a TCR beta motif of under 10 highly homologous variants appeared characteristic.

TCR beta libraries were made by quantitative 5'-RACE with molecular barcodes. A single record per CDR3 protein comes from TCRdb applying MiXCR to the 5' RACE reads. This table has under 250,000 distinct CDR3 sequences, around 6.6% appearing once. This clonotype was found a few times. Its antigen is not identified. At one end, the junction sequence differs from germline, possibly due to a read error. Germline V gives CDR1 MNHEY, CDR2 SMNVEV (reference sequence). The CDR3 totals 18 residues. This TCR was recovered from a male donor with ankylosing spondylitis. The material sequenced was blood, either unsorted or a sorted T cell fraction (not recorded which). The rearrangement uses TRBV27 and TRBJ2-2; TRBD1 is a possible D gene (6 bases). The CDR3: CASSLSNPGQEGTGELFF. The CDR3 nucleotides are TGTGCCAGCAGTCTATCCAACCCGGGACAAGAGGGCACCGGGGAGCTGTTTTTT.